Listed below are T cell receptor beta chains from one sample, sequenced in a study of blood T cell repertoires in COVID-19. Repertoires were generated with immunoSEQ multiplex PCR, while TCRdb's copy carries only in-frame clones and drops some. The sample contains 130,000 or so clones, 84% of which appear only once. The material sequenced was peripheral blood. These TCRs come from a woman aged 55-70 years with acute or convalescent COVID-19. Each CDR3 is given with its conserved first and last residue. The order of the fields is D gene, V gene, CDR3 length, clone size, CDR3 protein. A D gene is named only where the DNA matches it firmly. Part of the rows lack a size; the others show once, few, many or a class for expanded clones.

TRBD1 | TRBV18 | 16 | - | CASSPDRAPLGNTIYF
- | TRBV7-9 | 14 | - | CASSSRGFNYGYTF
- | TRBV20-1 | 11 | - | CSAPFGIEQFF
- | TRBV6-5 | 14 | - | CASSYSTTNTEAFF
- | TRBV19 | 12 | - | CASSIDRDGYTF
- | TRBV15 | 15 | - | CATSRDWGSGEKLFF
- | TRBV10-3 | 14 | - | CAISVGGYTGELFF
TRBD1 | TRBV19 | 13 | - | CASTRQGAEGYTF
- | TRBV4-1 | 15 | - | CASSQDRAAGNIQYF
TRBD1 | TRBV5-1 | 16 | - | CASSFGTGPNTGELFF
- | TRBV12-3/TRBV12-4 | 12 | - | CASSLSGNTIYF
TRBD1 | TRBV5-1 | 14 | once | CASRIDRDNTEAFF
TRBD1 | TRBV18 | 13 | - | CASSLGDRTEAFF
TRBD1 | TRBV5-1 | 15 | - | CASRAGTGGLETQYF
- | TRBV29-1 | 13 | - | CSVERQMGYGYTF
- | TRBV24-1 | 13 | - | CATSEIQGSEQFF
- | TRBV10-3 | 15 | - | CAISESPPGADTQYF
- | TRBV19 | 16 | - | CASSIGPFSGTGELFF
TRBD1 | TRBV6-5 | 15 | - | CASRDRGYSNQPQHF
TRBD1 | TRBV30 | 13 | - | CAWEGQTNTEAFF
- | TRBV30 | 11 | medium-sized | CAWSAKYEQYF
TRBD1 | TRBV6-5 | 14 | - | CASGTGQGSDTIYF
TRBD1 | TRBV6-5 | 14 | - | CASSPGQANYEQYF
- | TRBV11-2 | 12 | - | CASSPFTGELFF
- | TRBV6-5 | 13 | - | CASSYRLGDTQYF
TRBD2 | TRBV2 | 15 | - | CASGLAGGKNNEQFF
- | TRBV9 | 14 | - | CASSLYHGGPEAFF
- | TRBV5-6 | 14 | - | CASSFGGLNTEAFF
- | TRBV18 | 16 | - | CASSPTEGRYNTEAFF
TRBD1 | TRBV14 | 16 | - | CASSRPGQGFGNTIYF
- | TRBV6-4 | 14 | - | CASSTGILGAEAFF
TRBD1 | TRBV5-4 | 17 | once | CASSLGAQGGNTGELFF
- | TRBV5-5 | 16 | - | CASSLGGQVSGNTIYF
- | TRBV25-1 | 13 | - | CASSRMGAREQYF
TRBD1 | TRBV5-1 | 15 | - | CASSFQDRGTTEAFF